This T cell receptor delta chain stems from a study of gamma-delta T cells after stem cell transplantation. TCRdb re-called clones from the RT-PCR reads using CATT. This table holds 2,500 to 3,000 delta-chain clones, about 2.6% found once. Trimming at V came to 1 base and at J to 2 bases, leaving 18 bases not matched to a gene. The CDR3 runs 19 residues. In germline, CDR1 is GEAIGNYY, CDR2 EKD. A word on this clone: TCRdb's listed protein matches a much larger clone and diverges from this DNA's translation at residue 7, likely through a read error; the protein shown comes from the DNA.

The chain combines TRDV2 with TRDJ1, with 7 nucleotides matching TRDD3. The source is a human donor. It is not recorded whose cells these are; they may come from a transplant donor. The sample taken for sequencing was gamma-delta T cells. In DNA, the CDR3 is TGTGCCTGTGACACGGTGGCTGGGGGTTCCCCGGAGAGGACCGATAAACTCATCTTT. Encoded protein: CACDTVAGGSPERTDKLIF.